This T cell receptor beta chain was found in a study of cytomegalovirus exposure and HLA in healthy donors. Both 60 Vbeta primers and 13 Jbeta primers went into the PCR. Sequenced by immunoSEQ multiplex PCR; TCRdb stores in-frame clones only, minus some. Among under 150,000 clones listed, approximately 82% were seen once. Germline trimming cut 1 base from V and 1 base from J; bases unmatched to any gene: 11. Germline V CDR1 and CDR2: GTSNPN, SVGIG (reference sequence). CDR3 length equals 17 residues. The study, taken as a whole, reports: Reportedly, HLA-A and HLA-B alleles of most subjects were accurately predicted from TCR beta. Prior analysis indicated that the majority of TCR beta V segments exhibited productivity approximately 90% or approximately 30% of the time. Donor immune exposure was known only as CMV serostatus.

About this clone: What it binds is not known.

The clonotype originates from a man younger than 40 in good health and CMV-seropositive. The gene calls are TRBV30 and TRBJ2-3, with TRBD2 matching over 7 bases. The sample taken for sequencing was PBMCs. In DNA, the CDR3 is TGTGCCTGGAGTGACCAAAAAGCGGGGTTTCGCACAGATACGCAGTATTTT. Its protein product is CAWSDQKAGFRTDTQYF. The full variable domain, completed using reference TRBV30 and TRBJ2-3, is SQTIHQWPATLVQPVGSPLSLECTVEGTSNPNLYWYRQAAGRGLQLLFYSVGIGQISSEVPQNLSASRPQDRQFILSSKKLLLSDSGFYLCAWSDQKAGFRTDTQYFGPGTRLTVL.